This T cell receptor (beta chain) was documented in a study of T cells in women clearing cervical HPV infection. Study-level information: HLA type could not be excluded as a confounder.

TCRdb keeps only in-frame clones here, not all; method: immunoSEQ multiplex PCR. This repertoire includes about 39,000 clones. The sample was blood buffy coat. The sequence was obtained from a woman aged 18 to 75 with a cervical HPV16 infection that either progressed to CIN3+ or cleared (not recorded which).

Partial CDR3 DNA: TGTGCCAGCAGCCAAGTGTTGGGACTAAACTCCGAG. This encodes CASSQVLGLNSE. The whole CDR3 is CASSQVLGLNSEQYF. The chain employs TRBV3-1 (or the pseudogene TRBV3-2) and TRBJ2-7; TRBD2 agrees at 7 bases. The CDR3 is cut off 3 residues early in the read; its end comes from the germline J gene. The germline V gene has CDR1 LGHDT and CDR2 YNNKEL (reference sequence). The CDR3 spans 15 residues. V lost 1 base and J lost 6; bases outside the gene matches: 9.